This TCR beta chain originates from a study of blood T cells in healthy people across ages. This clonotype was counted only a few times. The CDR3 is made up of 14 amino acids. Germline CDR1 and CDR2: SGHRS and YFSETQ. Trimming stripped 6 bases from V and 2 bases from J, with 15 bases between. Next came a second PCR, run for about 7 to 12 cycles, which used a sample-barcoded 5' primer along with a J-beta primer mix. From the 5' RACE reads, TCRdb called clonotypes with MiXCR, one entry per CDR3 protein. The sample lists some 1.5 million distinct CDR3 sequences; under 30% were seen once. V and J are TRBV5-1 and TRBJ2-7; TRBD2 might be the D (6 bases). Sequencing used blood. The receptor's source is a woman in her 30s in good health. For the CDR3, the DNA is TGCGCCAGCACCGAAAGGGACTCAACCTACGAGCAGTACTTC. Protein: CASTERDSTYEQYF.